The present entry profiles one T cell receptor (beta chain) with its context. Its antigen is still unknown. These data come from a study of OX40 agonist ivuxolimab in advanced cancers. Study-wide background: Intravenous ivuxolimab at 0.01 to 10 mg/kg was given to patients every 2 weeks. Age averaged 60 years (range about 20 to 80), and 70% to 85% were male.

The method was immunoSEQ multiplex PCR; TCRdb's version includes in-frame clones alone and lacks a portion of them. The data show 65,000 to 85,000 clones, with around 90% seen just once and around 0.64% held by the top ten. General study results and limits: The average count of expanded clones was higher among CD8+ T cells than among CD4+. The CD4+ and CD8+ T cells in the blood had expanded clonally by week 6 at 0.1 to 3.0 mg/kg.

This TCR came from an adult with an advanced solid tumor such as melanoma, head and neck, liver or kidney cancer. The material was CD4+ or CD8+ T cells sorted from blood, obtained in a trial of the OX40 agonist ivuxolimab.

CDR3 bases: TGTGCCAGCAGCCCCGGACTTAGCAATCAGCCCCAGCATTTT. It codes for CASSPGLSNQPQHF. The rearrangement joins TRBV11-2 to TRBJ1-5; D not resolved. This CDR3 has 14 residues. Germline V CDR1 and CDR2: SGHAT, FQNNGV. V was pared by 5 bases and J by 0 bases, with 8 bases between.